These T cell receptor beta chains were read from a single sample in a study of long-term antiretroviral therapy in people with HIV. Method: immunoSEQ multiplex PCR; TCRdb's copy keeps in-frame clones and lacks some. The sample has about 20,000 clones, about 89% seen once. Sequenced material: unsorted PBMCs, taken 0.5 years after starting antiretroviral therapy. Receptors originate from a man in his forties with HIV. CDR3s include the opening cysteine and the closing phenylalanine or tryptophan. Fields, in order: J gene, V gene, D gene, clone size, CDR3 DNA, CDR3 protein. The D gene is left open where the match is weak. Clone size is not always given. Where it is, it says once, few, many or a class for expanded clones.

TRBJ2-3 TRBV7-3 TRBD2 . TGTGCCAGCAGCTTAGAGGGCCGGGGGGGACACACAGATACGCAGTATTTT CASSLEGRGGHTDTQYF
TRBJ2-7 TRBV6-1 . . TGTGCCAGCAGTGAACGGGGTTACGAGCAGTACTTC CASSERGYEQYF
TRBJ2-7 TRBV7-9 . . TGTGCCAGCAGCCGAACCTACGAGCAGTACTTC CASSRTYEQYF
TRBJ2-5 TRBV5-6 . . TGTGCCAGCAGCTTACAAGCAGGGACGCTTCAAGAGACCCAGTACTTC CASSLQAGTLQETQYF
TRBJ1-2 TRBV5-1 . . TGCGCCAGCCGCAAAGAGACAGGTCCCTATGGCTACACCTTC CASRKETGPYGYTF
TRBJ2-3 TRBV7-9 TRBD2 . TGTGCCAGCAGCTCGACTAGCGGGGGGGCACGAGATACGCAGTATTTT CASSSTSGGARDTQYF
TRBJ1-5 TRBV30 . . TGTGCCTGGAGTTCAGGGGTGGGCAATCAGCCCCAGCATTTT CAWSSGVGNQPQHF
TRBJ2-3 TRBV6-6 . . TGTGCCAGCAGTCTGGGGCCTATTGGAGGCACAGATACGCAGTATTTT CASSLGPIGGTDTQYF
TRBJ2-2 TRBV19 . . TGTGCCAGTACCTTCTCGGGAGCGAACACCGGGGAGCTGTTTTTT CASTFSGANTGELFF
TRBJ1-2 TRBV7-9 . few TGTGCCAGCAGCTTAAGGGCAGGGTCCTATGGCTACACCTTC CASSLRAGSYGYTF
TRBJ1-3 TRBV4-1 TRBD1 few TGCGCCAGCAGCCAAGGGGACAGGGCTGGAAACACCATATATTTT CASSQGDRAGNTIYF
TRBJ2-7 TRBV4-1 . . TGCGCCAGCAGCCAAGAGGTTTCTTACGAGCAGTACTTC CASSQEVSYEQYF
TRBJ1-2 TRBV5-4 TRBD1 few TGTGCCAGCAGCATAAGACAGGGAGACTATGGCTACACCTTC CASSIRQGDYGYTF
TRBJ2-5 TRBV7-3 . . TGTGCCAGCAGCCCTCTGGGGGGTGCGGAGACCCAGTACTTC CASSPLGGAETQYF
TRBJ2-3 TRBV30 . . TGTGCCTGGAGTACCCCAAGGCGGCAAAGCACAGATACGCAGTATTTT CAWSTPRRQSTDTQYF
TRBJ1-2 TRBV5-6 . . TGTGCCAGCAGCTCAGGGTTGGGCTACACCTTC CASSSGLGYTF
TRBJ2-3 TRBV6-5 . . TGTGCCAGCAGTTCCGGACCGACAGATACGCAGTATTTT CASSSGPTDTQYF
TRBJ2-7 TRBV4-2 . . TGTGCCAGCAGCCCCAGAACGTCAGAGGGGATTCCTCAAGGCGAGCAGTACTTC CASSPRTSEGIPQGEQYF
TRBJ1-1 TRBV5-4 . . TGTGCCAGCAGCGACCCCGCGAAGTCCACTGAAGCTTTCTTT CASSDPAKSTEAFF
TRBJ2-7 TRBV5-4 . . TGTGCCAGCAGCGCCTGGGGGGCGCCCTACGAGCAGTACTTC CASSAWGAPYEQYF
TRBJ1-5 TRBV19 . . TGTGCCAGTAGTATGTATGACGGGACTTGGGGGCAGCCCCAGCATTTT CASSMYDGTWGQPQHF
TRBJ2-7 TRBV6-1 TRBD1 . TGTGCCAGCAACATAGGGACAGACCCGCACGAGCAGTACTTC CASNIGTDPHEQYF
TRBJ2-7 TRBV7-2 . . TGTGCCAGCAGCCCCACAGGCGAGCAGTACTTC CASSPTGEQYF
TRBJ2-7 TRBV28 . . TGTGCCAGCAGTCCCCGGGACGCCTCCTACGAGCAGTACTTC CASSPRDASYEQYF
TRBJ2-3 TRBV19 . . TGTGCCAGTAGTAGGGGGGTTAGTGGCACAGATACGCAGTATTTT CASSRGVSGTDTQYF
TRBJ1-2 TRBV6-1 TRBD1 . TGTGCCAGCAGTGAAAATTTCCAGGCCCTTAAGACAGGGCTTAACTATGGCTACACCTTC CASSENFQALKTGLNYGYTF
TRBJ2-7 TRBV5-4 . . TGTGCCAGCAGCTTGTTAGGGGACGAGCAGTACTTC CASSLLGDEQYF
TRBJ2-5 TRBV25-1 . . TGTGCCAGCAGGGGTGAGGGGTCCCAAGAGACCCAGTACTTC CASRGEGSQETQYF
TRBJ1-2 TRBV6-6 TRBD1 . TGTGCCAGCCAGGGGGGATATGGCTACACCTTC CASQGGYGYTF
TRBJ2-7 TRBV2 TRBD1 . TGTGCCAGCAGTGACGGCGGACAGGCACGAACCTACGAGCAGTACTTC CASSDGGQARTYEQYF
TRBJ2-5 TRBV7-9 . . TGTGCCAGCAGCTCCAGGGATCCGGAGACCCAGTACTTC CASSSRDPETQYF
TRBJ1-3 TRBV5-1 TRBD1 few TGCGCCAGCAGCTTTACAGGGGTCAGCTCTGGAAACACCATATATTTT CASSFTGVSSGNTIYF
TRBJ1-2 TRBV2 . . TGTGCCAGCGGGCAGGGAACTAACTATGGCTACACCTTC CASGQGTNYGYTF
TRBJ1-5 TRBV19 TRBD1 . TGTGCCAGTAGTATATGGGACAGTCTAAGCAATCAGCCCCAGCATTTT CASSIWDSLSNQPQHF
TRBJ1-5 TRBV5-5 TRBD1 . TGTGCCAGCAGCACACTAGGGACAGAGAATCAGCCCCAGCATTTT CASSTLGTENQPQHF
TRBJ1-4 TRBV5-1 . . TGCGCCAGCAGCCCCACGGGGGTTCGGGTTGCAACTAATGAAAAACTGTTTTTT CASSPTGVRVATNEKLFF
TRBJ2-7 TRBV4-2 TRBD2 few TGTGCCAGCAGCCAGGGAAGTACTAGCGGGAGAGTATACGAGCAGTACTTC CASSQGSTSGRVYEQYF
TRBJ2-1 TRBV7-2 . . TGTGCCAGCAGCTTAGGCTTTGGTGAGCAGTTCTTC CASSLGFGEQFF
TRBJ2-2 TRBV29-1 . . TGCAGCGTCCAATCGGGGGCGACCGGGGAGCTGTTTTTT CSVQSGATGELFF
TRBJ2-1 TRBV27 . . TGTGCCAGCAAAATAACGTTCCCGGGCCCCACCCGGTTCTTC CASKITFPGPTRFF
TRBJ2-6 TRBV7-3 TRBD1 . TGTGCCAGCGCGGTTGGGGGACAGTTTTCTGGGGCCAACGTCCTGACTTTC CASAVGGQFSGANVLTF
TRBJ2-7 TRBV7-9 TRBD2 . TGTGCCAGCAGCTGGGGACTAGCGGGAGTGTCCTACGAGCAGTACTTC CASSWGLAGVSYEQYF
TRBJ2-3 TRBV7-9 . . TGTGCCAGCAGCTTATCGTTTGCGGGGACAAGCACAGATACGCAGTATTTT CASSLSFAGTSTDTQYF
TRBJ2-7 TRBV19 . . TGTGCCAGTAGTGACAGGAGGGCCTACGAGCAGTACTTC CASSDRRAYEQYF
TRBJ2-3 TRBV6-1 . . TGTGCCAGCAAAGAGGGGGGTTGGGACACAGATACGCAGTATTTT CASKEGGWDTDTQYF
TRBJ2-5 TRBV29-1 TRBD1 . TGCAGCGTTGAAGCGGACAGGGGACGGCAAGAGACCCAGTACTTC CSVEADRGRQETQYF
TRBJ2-7 TRBV7-8 TRBD2 few TGTGCCAGCAGCGTGACTAGCGGGAGCTCCTACGAGCAGTACTTC CASSVTSGSSYEQYF
TRBJ1-5 TRBV7-2 TRBD1 few TGTGCCAGCAGCCCAGGGGGGACAGGGTACTATCAGCCCCAGCATTTT CASSPGGTGYYQPQHF
TRBJ1-1 TRBV5-1 TRBD1 . TGCGCCACCAGGGGGGCGAACACTGAAGCTTTCTTT CATRGANTEAFF
TRBJ1-1 TRBV20-1 . . TGCAGTTCTCACAGGAACACTGAAGCTTTCTTT CSSHRNTEAFF
TRBJ1-6 TRBV2 . few TGTGCCAGCACTGTAGCCGGGACGCCGAATTCACCCCTCCACTTT CASTVAGTPNSPLHF
TRBJ1-1 TRBV19 . . TGTGCCAGTAGTATAGCAACGACCAACACTGAAGCTTTCTTT CASSIATTNTEAFF
TRBJ2-2 TRBV5-5 . . TGTGCCAGCAGCTTGGTCGAACAGGGAAAGTTGGGTTTT CASSLVEQGKLGF